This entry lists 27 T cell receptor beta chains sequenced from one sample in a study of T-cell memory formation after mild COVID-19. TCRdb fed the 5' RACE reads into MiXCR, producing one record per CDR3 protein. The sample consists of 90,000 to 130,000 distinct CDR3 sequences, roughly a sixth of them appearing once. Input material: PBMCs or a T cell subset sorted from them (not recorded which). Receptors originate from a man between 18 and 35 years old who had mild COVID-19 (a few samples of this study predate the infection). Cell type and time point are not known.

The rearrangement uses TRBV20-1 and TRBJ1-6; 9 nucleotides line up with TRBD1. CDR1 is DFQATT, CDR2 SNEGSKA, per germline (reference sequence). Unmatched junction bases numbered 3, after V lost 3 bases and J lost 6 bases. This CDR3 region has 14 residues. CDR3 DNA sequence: TGCAGTGCTAGGACGACAGGGGGTAATTCACCCCTCCACTTT. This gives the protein CSARTTGGNSPLHF.

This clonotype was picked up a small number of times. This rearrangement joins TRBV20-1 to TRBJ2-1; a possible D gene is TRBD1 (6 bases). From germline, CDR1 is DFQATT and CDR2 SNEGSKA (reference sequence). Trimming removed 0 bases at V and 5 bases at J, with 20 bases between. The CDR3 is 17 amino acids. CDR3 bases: TGCAGTGCTAGAGATAGGGGCCTTGGGGGCCCCGACAATGAGCAGTTCTTC. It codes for CSARDRGLGGPDNEQFF.

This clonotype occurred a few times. The CDR3 protein is CASSSRAGYGYTF. Here the CDR3 DNA reads TGTGCCAGCTCATCCAGGGCTGGCTATGGCTACACCTTC. The chain carries TRBV18 and TRBJ1-2; D might be TRBD1 (5 bases). V gave up 5 bases and J gave up 4 bases, with 11 bases separating them. The CDR3 has 13 amino acids. Germline CDR1 reads KGHSH; CDR2 reads LQKENI. Full variable domain (missing parts from reference TRBV18 and TRBJ1-2): NAGVMQNPRHLVRRRGQEARLRCSPMKGHSHVYWYRQLPEEGLKFMVYLQKENIIDESGMPKERFSAEFPKEGPSILRIQQVVRGDSAAYFCASSSRAGYGYTFGSGTRLTVV.

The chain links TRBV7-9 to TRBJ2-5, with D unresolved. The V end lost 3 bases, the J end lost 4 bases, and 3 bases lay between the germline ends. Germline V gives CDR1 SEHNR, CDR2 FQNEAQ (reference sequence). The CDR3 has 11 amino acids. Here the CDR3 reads CASSFSETQYF. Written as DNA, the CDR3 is TGTGCCAGCAGCTTCTCAGAGACCCAGTACTTC.

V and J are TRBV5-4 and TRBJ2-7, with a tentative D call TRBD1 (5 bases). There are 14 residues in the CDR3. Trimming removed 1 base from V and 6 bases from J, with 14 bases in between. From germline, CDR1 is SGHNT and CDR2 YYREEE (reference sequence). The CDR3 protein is CASSLFGASVEQYF. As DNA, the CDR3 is TGTGCCAGCAGCTTGTTTGGGGCCTCGGTCGAGCAGTACTTC.

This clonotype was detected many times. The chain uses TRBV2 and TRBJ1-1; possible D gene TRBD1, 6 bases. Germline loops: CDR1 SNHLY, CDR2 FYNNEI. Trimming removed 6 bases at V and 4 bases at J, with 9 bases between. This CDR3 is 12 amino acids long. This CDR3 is CASRRGGTEAFF. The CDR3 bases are TGTGCCAGCAGGAGGGGGGGCACTGAAGCTTTCTTT.

This CDR3 is CASSPRFGELFF. For the CDR3, the DNA is TGTGCCAGCAGCCCGAGGTTTGGCGAACTGTTTTTT. The rearrangement joins TRBV6-5 to TRBJ1-4; unclear D gene. The CDR3 extends over 12 amino acids. The ends were cut back, 6 bases at V and 12 bases at J, with 14 bases in the middle. Germline lookup yields CDR1 MNHEY and CDR2 SVGAGI.

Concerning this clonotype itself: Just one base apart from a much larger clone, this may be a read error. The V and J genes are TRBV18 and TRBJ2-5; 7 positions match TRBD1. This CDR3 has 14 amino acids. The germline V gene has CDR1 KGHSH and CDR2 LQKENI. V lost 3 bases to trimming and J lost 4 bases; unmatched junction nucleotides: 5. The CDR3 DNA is TGTGCCAGCTCACCGGGGGCAGGGGGAGAGACCCAGTACTTC. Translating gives CASSPGAGGETQYF.

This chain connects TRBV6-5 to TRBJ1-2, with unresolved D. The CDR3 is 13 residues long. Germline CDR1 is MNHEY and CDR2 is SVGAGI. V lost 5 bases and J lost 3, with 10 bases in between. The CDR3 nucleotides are TGTGCCAGCAGTCGACCGCGCGACTATGGCTACACCTTC. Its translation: CASSRPRDYGYTF.

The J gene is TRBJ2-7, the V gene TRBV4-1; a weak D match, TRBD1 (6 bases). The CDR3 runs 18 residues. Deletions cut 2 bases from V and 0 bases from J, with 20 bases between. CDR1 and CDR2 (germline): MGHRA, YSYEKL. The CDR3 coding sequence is TGCGCCAGCAGCCAAATCCCGGCCCTCAGGGGAAGCTCCTACGAGCAGTACGTC. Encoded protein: CASSQIPALRGSSYEQYV.

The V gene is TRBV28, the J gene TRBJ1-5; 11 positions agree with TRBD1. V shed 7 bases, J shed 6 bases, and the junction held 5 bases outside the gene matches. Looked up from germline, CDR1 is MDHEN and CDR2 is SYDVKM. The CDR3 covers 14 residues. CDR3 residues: CASTLGQGGQPQHF. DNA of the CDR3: TGTGCCAGCACCCTGGGACAGGGGGGTCAGCCCCAGCATTTT.

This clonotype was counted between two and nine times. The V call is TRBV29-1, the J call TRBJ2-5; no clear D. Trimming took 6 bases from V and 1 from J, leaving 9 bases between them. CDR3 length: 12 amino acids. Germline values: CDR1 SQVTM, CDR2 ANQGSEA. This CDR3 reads CSVRPRQETQYF. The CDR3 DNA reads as TGCAGCGTCCGGCCACGCCAAGAGACCCAGTACTTC.

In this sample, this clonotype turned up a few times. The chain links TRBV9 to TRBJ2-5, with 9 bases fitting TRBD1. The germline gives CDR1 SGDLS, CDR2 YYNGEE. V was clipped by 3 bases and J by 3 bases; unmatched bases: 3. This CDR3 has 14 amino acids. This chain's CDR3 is CASSEGQGKETQYF. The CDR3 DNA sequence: TGTGCCAGCAGCGAGGGACAGGGCAAAGAGACCCAGTACTTC.

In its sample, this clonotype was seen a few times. This CDR3 is CASSLRSEETQYF. The CDR3 region has the DNA TGTGCCAGCAGCTTGCGGTCTGAAGAGACCCAGTACTTC. The chain recombines TRBV5-6 with TRBJ2-5; D gene uncertain. The germline V gene has CDR1 SGHDT and CDR2 YYEEEE. The CDR3 spans 13 residues. The V end lost 1 base, the J end lost 3 bases, and 7 bases lay between the germline ends.

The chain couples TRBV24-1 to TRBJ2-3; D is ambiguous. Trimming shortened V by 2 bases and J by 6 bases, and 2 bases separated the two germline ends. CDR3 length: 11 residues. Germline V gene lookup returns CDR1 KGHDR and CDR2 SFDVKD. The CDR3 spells CATSDWDTQYF. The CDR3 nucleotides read TGTGCCACCAGTGATTGGGATACGCAGTATTTT.

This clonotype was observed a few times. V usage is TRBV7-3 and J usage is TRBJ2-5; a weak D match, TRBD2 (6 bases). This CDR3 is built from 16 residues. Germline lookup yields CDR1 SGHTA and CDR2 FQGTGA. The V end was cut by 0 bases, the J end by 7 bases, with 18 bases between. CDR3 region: CASSLTGMRGMGTQYF. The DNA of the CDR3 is TGTGCCAGCAGCTTAACGGGCATGCGGGGTATGGGGACCCAGTACTTC.

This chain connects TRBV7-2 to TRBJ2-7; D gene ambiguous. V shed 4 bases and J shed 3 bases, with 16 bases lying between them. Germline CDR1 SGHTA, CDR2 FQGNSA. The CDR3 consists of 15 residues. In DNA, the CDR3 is TGTGCCAGCAGCTACCAGGCAGGCTACCACTACGAGCAGTACTTC. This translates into CASSYQAGYHYEQYF. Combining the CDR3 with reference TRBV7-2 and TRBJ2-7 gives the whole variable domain GAGVSQSPSNKVTEKGKDVELRCDPISGHTALYWYRQSLGQGLEFLIYFQGNSAPDKSGLPSDRFSAERTGGSVSTLTIQRTQQEDSAVYLCASSYQAGYHYEQYFGPGTRLTVT.

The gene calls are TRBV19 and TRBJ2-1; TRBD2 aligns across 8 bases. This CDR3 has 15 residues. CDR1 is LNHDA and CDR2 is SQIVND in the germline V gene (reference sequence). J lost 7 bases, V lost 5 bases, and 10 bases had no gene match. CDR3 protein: CASSGGGPRRNEQFF. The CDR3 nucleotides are TGTGCCAGTAGTGGCGGGGGGCCTAGAAGGAATGAGCAGTTCTTC. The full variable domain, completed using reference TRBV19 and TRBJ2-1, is DGGITQSPKYLFRKEGQNVTLSCEQNLNHDAMYWYRQDPGQGLRLIYYSQIVNDFQKGDIAEGYSVSREKKESFPLTVTSAQKNPTAFYLCASSGGGPRRNEQFFGPGTRLTVL.

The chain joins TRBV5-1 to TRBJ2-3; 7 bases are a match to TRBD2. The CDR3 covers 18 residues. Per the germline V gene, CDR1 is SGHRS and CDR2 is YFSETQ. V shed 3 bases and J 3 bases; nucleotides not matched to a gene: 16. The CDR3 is CASSSRRLAPPDTDTQYF. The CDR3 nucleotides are TGCGCCAGCAGCTCCCGACGACTAGCACCCCCAGATACAGATACGCAGTATTTT.

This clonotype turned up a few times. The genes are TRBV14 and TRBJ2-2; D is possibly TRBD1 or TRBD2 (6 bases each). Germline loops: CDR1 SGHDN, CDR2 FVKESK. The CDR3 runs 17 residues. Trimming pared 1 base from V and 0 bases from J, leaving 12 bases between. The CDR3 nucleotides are TGTGCCAGCAGCCAAGTCGGGGGCCTTTCGAACACCGGGGAGCTGTTTTTT. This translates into CASSQVGGLSNTGELFF.

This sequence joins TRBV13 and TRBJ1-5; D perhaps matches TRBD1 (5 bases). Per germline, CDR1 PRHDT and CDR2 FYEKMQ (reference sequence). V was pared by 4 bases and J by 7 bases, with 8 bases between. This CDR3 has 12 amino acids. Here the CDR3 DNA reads TGTGCCAGCAGCTCGTGGGGGCAGCCCCAGCATTTT. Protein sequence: CASSSWGQPQHF.

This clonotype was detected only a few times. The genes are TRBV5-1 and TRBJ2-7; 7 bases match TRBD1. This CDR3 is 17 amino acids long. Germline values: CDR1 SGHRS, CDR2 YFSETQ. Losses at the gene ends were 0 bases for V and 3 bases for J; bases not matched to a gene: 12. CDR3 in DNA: TGCGCCAGCAGCTTGGAGGCAGGGGGACGCGGTGGCTACGAGCAGTACTTC. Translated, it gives CASSLEAGGRGGYEQYF.

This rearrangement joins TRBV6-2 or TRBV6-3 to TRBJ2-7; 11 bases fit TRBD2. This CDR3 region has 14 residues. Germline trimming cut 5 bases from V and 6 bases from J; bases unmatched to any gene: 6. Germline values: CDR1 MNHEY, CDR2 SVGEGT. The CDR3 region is CASSPPGLAGEQYF. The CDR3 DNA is TGTGCCAGCAGTCCACCCGGACTAGCGGGCGAGCAGTACTTC.

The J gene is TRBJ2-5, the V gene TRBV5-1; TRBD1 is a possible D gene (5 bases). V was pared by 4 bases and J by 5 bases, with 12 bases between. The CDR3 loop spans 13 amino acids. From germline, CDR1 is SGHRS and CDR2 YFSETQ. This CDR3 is CASSNQGSETQYF. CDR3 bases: TGCGCCAGCAGCAATCAGGGATCGGAGACCCAGTACTTC.

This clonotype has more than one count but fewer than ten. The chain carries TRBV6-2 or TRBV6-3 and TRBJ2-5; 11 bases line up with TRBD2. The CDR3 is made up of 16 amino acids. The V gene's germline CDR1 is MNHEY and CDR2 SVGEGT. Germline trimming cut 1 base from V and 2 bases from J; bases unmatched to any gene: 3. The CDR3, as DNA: TGTGCCAGCAGTTACTTGACTAGCGGGACTCAAGAGACCCAGTACTTC. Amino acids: CASSYLTSGTQETQYF.

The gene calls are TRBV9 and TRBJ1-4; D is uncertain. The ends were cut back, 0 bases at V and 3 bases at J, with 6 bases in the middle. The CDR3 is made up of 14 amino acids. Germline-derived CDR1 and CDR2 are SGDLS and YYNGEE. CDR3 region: CASSVGQPNEKLFF. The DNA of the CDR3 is TGTGCCAGCAGCGTAGGGCAGCCTAATGAAAAACTGTTTTTT.

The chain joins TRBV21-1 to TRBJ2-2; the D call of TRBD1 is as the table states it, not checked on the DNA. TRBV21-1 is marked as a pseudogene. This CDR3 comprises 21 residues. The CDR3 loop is CASRDTERRHNLFRNTGELFF. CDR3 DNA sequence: TGTGCCAGCAGGGACACTGAGAGACGTCATAACTTATTTCGGAACACCGGGGAGCTGTTTTTT.